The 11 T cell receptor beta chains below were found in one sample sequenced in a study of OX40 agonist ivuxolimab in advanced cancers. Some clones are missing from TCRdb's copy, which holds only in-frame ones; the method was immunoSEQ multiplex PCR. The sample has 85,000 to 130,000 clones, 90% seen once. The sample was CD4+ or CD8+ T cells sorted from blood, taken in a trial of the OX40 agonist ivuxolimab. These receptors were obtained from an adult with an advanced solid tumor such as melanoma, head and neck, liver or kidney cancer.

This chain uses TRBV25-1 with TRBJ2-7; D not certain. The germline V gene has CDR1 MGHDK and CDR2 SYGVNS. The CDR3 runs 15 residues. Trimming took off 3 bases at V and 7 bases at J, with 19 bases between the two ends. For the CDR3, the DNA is TGTGCCAGCAGTGATCGGCTCGGCGAAGGGCGTGAGCAGTACTTC. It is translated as CASSDRLGEGREQYF.

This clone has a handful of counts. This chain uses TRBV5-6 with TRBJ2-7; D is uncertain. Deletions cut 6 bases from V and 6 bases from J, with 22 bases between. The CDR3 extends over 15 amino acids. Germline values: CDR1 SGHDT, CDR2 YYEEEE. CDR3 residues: CASKNGLHSSGEQYF. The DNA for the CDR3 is TGTGCCAGCAAAAACGGGCTCCACTCCTCGGGCGAGCAGTACTTC.

The CDR3 region has the DNA TGTGCCAGCAGCTTGGGCGGGGTCGCAGGGGAGCAGTACTTC. As protein: CASSLGGVAGEQYF. The chain couples TRBV5-6 to TRBJ2-7; D perhaps matches TRBD2 (6 bases). CDR3 length: 14 amino acids. The V end was cut by 0 bases, the J end by 7 bases, with 14 bases between. CDR1 and CDR2 from the germline V gene are SGHDT and YYEEEE.

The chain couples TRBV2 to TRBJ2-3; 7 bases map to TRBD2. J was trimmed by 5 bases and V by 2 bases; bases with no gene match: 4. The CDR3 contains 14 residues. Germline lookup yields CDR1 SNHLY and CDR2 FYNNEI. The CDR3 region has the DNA TGTGCCAGCAGTGAACCAGCGGGGAAAGATACGCAGTATTTT. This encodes CASSEPAGKDTQYF.

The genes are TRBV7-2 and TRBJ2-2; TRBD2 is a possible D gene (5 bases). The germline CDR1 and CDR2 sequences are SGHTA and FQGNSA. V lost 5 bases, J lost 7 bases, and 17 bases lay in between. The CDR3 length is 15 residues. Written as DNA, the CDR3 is TGTGCCAGCAGCCTAGTCGGGTCGGGGTTCGGGGAGCTGTTTTTT. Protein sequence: CASSLVGSGFGELFF.

The CDR3 region is CASSLQGNYGYTF. CDR3 DNA: TGTGCCAGCAGCCTACAGGGGAACTATGGCTACACCTTC. The chain links TRBV6-6 to TRBJ1-2; 7 positions agree with TRBD1. J lost 2 bases, V lost 6 bases, and 3 bases had no gene match. Germline V gene data show CDR1 as MNHNY and CDR2 as SVGAGI (reference sequence). The CDR3 totals 13 residues.

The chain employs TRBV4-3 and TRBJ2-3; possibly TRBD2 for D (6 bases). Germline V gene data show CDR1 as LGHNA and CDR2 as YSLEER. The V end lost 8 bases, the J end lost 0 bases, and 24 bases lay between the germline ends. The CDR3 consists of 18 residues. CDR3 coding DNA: TGCGCCAGCCGCAAAGGTTTGGCGGGGTTTACTAGCACAGATACGCAGTATTTT. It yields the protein CASRKGLAGFTSTDTQYF.

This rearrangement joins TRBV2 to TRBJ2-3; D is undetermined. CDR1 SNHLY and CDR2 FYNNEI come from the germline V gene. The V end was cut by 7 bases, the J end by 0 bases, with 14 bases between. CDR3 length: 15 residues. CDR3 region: CASKSTSSSTDTQYF. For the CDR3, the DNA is TGTGCCAGCAAGAGCACGAGCAGCAGCACAGATACGCAGTATTTT.

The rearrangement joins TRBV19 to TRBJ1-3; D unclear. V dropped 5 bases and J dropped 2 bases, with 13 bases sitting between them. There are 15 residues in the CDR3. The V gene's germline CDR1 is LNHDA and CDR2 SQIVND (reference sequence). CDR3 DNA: TGTGCCAGTAGTCTGAGCTCCCCGACTGGAAACACCATATATTTT. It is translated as CASSLSSPTGNTIYF.

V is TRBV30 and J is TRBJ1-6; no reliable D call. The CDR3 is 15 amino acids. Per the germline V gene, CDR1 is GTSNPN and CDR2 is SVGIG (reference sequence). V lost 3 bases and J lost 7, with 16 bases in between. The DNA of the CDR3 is TGTGCCTGGAGCCCCGAATCAGGAAGAAATTCACCCCTCCACTTT. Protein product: CAWSPESGRNSPLHF.

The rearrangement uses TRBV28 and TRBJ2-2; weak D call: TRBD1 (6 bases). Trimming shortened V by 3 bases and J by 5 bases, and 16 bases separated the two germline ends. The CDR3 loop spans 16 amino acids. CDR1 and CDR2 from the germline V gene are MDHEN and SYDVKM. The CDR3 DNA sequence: TGTGCCAGCAGTTTCCCTGGGACAATCCAAACCGGGGAGCTGTTTTTT. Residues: CASSFPGTIQTGELFF.